One sample yielded the 24 T cell receptor beta chains listed below, sequenced in a study of blood T cell repertoires in COVID-19. TCRdb keeps only in-frame clones here, not all; method: immunoSEQ multiplex PCR. The sample lists 490,000 or so clones; approximately 90% were seen once. Sequencing was carried out using PBMCs or T cells enriched from blood (not recorded which). The receptor source for this set is a woman aged 60-75 years who had recovered from COVID-19.

The V call is TRBV11-3, the J call TRBJ2-2, with D uncertain. CDR3 length: 16 residues. Germline loops: CDR1 SGHNT, CDR2 YENEEA. Trimming cost V 1 base and J 4 bases, with 13 bases left between them. The CDR3 spells CASSLVTRFSTGELFF. DNA for the CDR3: TGTGCCAGCAGCTTAGTAACCAGGTTTTCCACCGGGGAGCTGTTTTTT.

V and J are TRBV5-5 and TRBJ2-7, with 11 bases matching TRBD2. Germline-derived CDR1 and CDR2 are SGHKS and YYEKEE (reference sequence). Germline trimming cut 7 bases from V and 6 bases from J; bases unmatched to any gene: 9. This CDR3 has 14 residues. Here the CDR3 DNA reads TGTGCCAGCGCCGAACTAGGACTAGCGGGCGAGCAGTACTTC. Protein: CASAELGLAGEQYF.

The chain is built from TRBV12-5 and TRBJ1-2; D ambiguous. Looked up from germline, CDR1 is LGHNT and CDR2 is FRNRAP. This CDR3 has 11 amino acids. Trimming stripped 3 bases from V and 6 bases from J, with 5 bases between. The CDR3 region is CASGFGDGYTF. DNA of the CDR3: TGTGCTAGTGGTTTCGGGGATGGCTACACCTTC.

The chain couples TRBV6-6 to TRBJ1-6; D is ambiguous. The V end lost 6 bases, the J end lost 7 bases, and 4 bases lay between the germline ends. The CDR3 contains 11 residues. Germline CDR1 MNHNY, CDR2 SVGAGI (reference sequence). The CDR3 DNA reads TGTGCCAGCAGCTTCAATTCACCCCTCCACTTT. Translated, it gives CASSFNSPLHF.

The rearrangement joins TRBV5-4 to TRBJ1-1; D gene uncertain. CDR3 size: 13 residues. V lost 3 bases, J lost 2 bases, and 8 bases lay in between. CDR1 is SGHNT and CDR2 is YYREEE in the germline V gene (reference sequence). CDR3 sequence (DNA): TGTGCCAGCAGCTCGGGGATAAACACTGAAGCTTTCTTT. This encodes CASSSGINTEAFF. Full variable domain (missing parts from reference TRBV5-4 and TRBJ1-1): ETGVTQSPTHLIKTRGQQVTLRCSSQSGHNTVSWYQQALGQGPQFIFQYYREEENGRGNFPPRFSGLQFPNYSSELNVNALELDDSALYLCASSSGINTEAFFGQGTRLTVV.

The chain has TRBV19 and TRBJ2-7; tentatively, D is TRBD1 (6 bases). CDR3 length: 15 residues. Trimming pared 3 bases from V and 2 bases from J, leaving 14 bases between. In germline, CDR1 is LNHDA, CDR2 SQIVND (reference sequence). The DNA for the CDR3 is TGTGCCAGTAGTATCAACCAGGGGTCACCCTACGAGCAGTACTTC. It yields the protein CASSINQGSPYEQYF.

The rearrangement joins TRBV6-5 to TRBJ1-3; the D gene is possibly TRBD1 (5 bases). The V end was cut by 0 bases, the J end by 0 bases, with 9 bases between. Germline-derived CDR1 and CDR2 are MNHEY and SVGAGI. CDR3 length: 16 amino acids. CDR3 residues: CASSYSRTSSGNTIYF. In nucleotides, the CDR3 is TGTGCCAGCAGTTACTCTAGGACAAGCTCTGGAAACACCATATATTTT.

The chain uses TRBV5-1 and TRBJ2-2, with D maybe TRBD1 (6 bases). Per the germline V gene, CDR1 is SGHRS and CDR2 is YFSETQ. V lost 6 bases, J lost 5 bases, and 20 bases lay in between. CDR3 size: 16 residues. The chain's CDR3 is CASKLPQGKETGELFF. As DNA, the CDR3 is TGCGCCAGCAAGCTCCCGCAGGGGAAGGAGACCGGGGAGCTGTTTTTT.

The chain carries TRBV5-1 and TRBJ1-1; 7 bases align to TRBD1. Germline V gives CDR1 SGHRS, CDR2 YFSETQ. CDR3 length: 15 amino acids. The V segment lost 4 bases and the J segment 1 base; nucleotides outside the gene matches: 7. The CDR3 DNA is TGCGCCAGCAGCGGGGGGACAGTTTGGAACACTGAAGCTTTCTTT. It specifies CASSGGTVWNTEAFF.

V and J are TRBV9 and TRBJ2-7; TRBD2 aligns across 10 bases. In germline, CDR1 is SGDLS, CDR2 YYNGEE. V shed 3 bases, J shed 4 bases, and the junction held 10 bases outside the gene matches. CDR3 size: 16 residues. Here the CDR3 reads CASSASGGHSLYEQYF. CDR3 nucleotides: TGTGCCAGCAGCGCTAGCGGGGGCCACTCACTTTACGAGCAGTACTTC.

CDR3 in amino acids: CAIRLAGGSYEQYF. The CDR3 coding sequence is TGTGCCATCAGACTAGCGGGGGGGTCCTACGAGCAGTACTTC. J is TRBJ2-7 and V is TRBV6-5; 14 nucleotides agree with TRBD2. J lost 1 base, V lost 10 bases, and 3 bases had no gene match. Germline-derived CDR1 and CDR2 are MNHEY and SVGAGI. The CDR3 extends over 14 amino acids.

The rearrangement links TRBV9 to TRBJ1-4, with D hard to call. Germline V gene data show CDR1 as SGDLS and CDR2 as YYNGEE. The CDR3 spans 14 residues. Trimming stripped 4 bases from V and 3 bases from J, with 10 bases between. The CDR3 nucleotides are TGTGCCAGCAGCCGGAGTGGAGCTAATGAAAAACTGTTTTTT. Protein sequence: CASSRSGANEKLFF.

This clone has a handful of counts. The chain joins TRBV18 to TRBJ1-2, with D tentatively TRBD1 (5 bases). V gave up 3 bases and J gave up 8 bases, with 16 bases separating them. The length of the CDR3 is 14 residues. CDR1 is KGHSH, CDR2 LQKENI, per germline. The CDR3 nucleotides read TGTGCCAGCTCACCTACCCCCGGGGCGGGAGGCTACACCTTC. Protein: CASSPTPGAGGYTF.

V is TRBV27 and J is TRBJ2-1; a possible D gene is TRBD1 (5 bases). V shed 0 bases and J shed 2 bases, with 8 bases lying between them. The CDR3 has 15 residues. Germline assignment: CDR1 MNHEY and CDR2 SMNVEV (reference sequence). The CDR3 loop is CASSLSPGTYNEQFF. CDR3 nucleotide sequence: TGTGCCAGCAGTTTATCGCCAGGGACCTACAATGAGCAGTTCTTC.

The V call is TRBV4-1, the J call TRBJ1-1, with TRBD1 matching over 7 bases. V gave up 1 base and J gave up 5 bases; unmatched junction bases: 4. The germline V gene has CDR1 MGHRA and CDR2 YSYEKL. This CDR3 has 14 amino acids. The CDR3 region has the DNA TGCGCCAGCAGCCAAGGAGGGGGCAAGACTGAAGCTTTCTTT. Translating gives CASSQGGGKTEAFF.

The chain recombines TRBV11-2 with TRBJ1-3, with D tentatively TRBD1 (5 bases). V lost 1 base and J 5 bases, leaving 9 bases between the germline ends. This CDR3 contains 14 residues. CDR1 and CDR2 (germline): SGHAT, FQNNGV. In DNA, the CDR3 is TGTGCCAGCAGCTTAGTGGCAGGGAGAAACACCATATATTTT. This gives the protein CASSLVAGRNTIYF.

This rearrangement joins TRBV7-8 to TRBJ2-3, with no clear D. The CDR3 consists of 16 residues. Looked up from germline, CDR1 is SGHVS and CDR2 is FQNEAQ. Trimming left V 1 base short and J 2 bases short, with 13 bases between. Here the CDR3 DNA reads TGTGCCAGCAGCTTAGTACGACTGTTCATCACAGATACGCAGTATTTT. It codes for CASSLVRLFITDTQYF. Full variable domain (rest looked up from reference TRBV7-8 and TRBJ2-3): GAGVSQSPRYKVAKRGQDVALRCDPISGHVSLFWYQQALGQGPEFLTYFQNEAQLDKSGLPSDRFFAERPEGSVSTLKIQRTQQEDSAVYLCASSLVRLFITDTQYFGPGTRLTVL.

V is TRBV18 and J is TRBJ2-1; 9 bases are a match to TRBD1. The junction had 2 bases not matched to a gene; V was cut back by 1 base and J by 4 bases. Germline-derived CDR1 and CDR2 are KGHSH and LQKENI. CDR3 length equals 15 residues. CDR3 sequence: CASSPLGQGYNEQFF. The CDR3 DNA follows: TGTGCCAGCTCACCACTGGGACAGGGATACAATGAGCAGTTCTTC.

This chain connects TRBV2 to TRBJ1-2, with D unclear. This CDR3 contains 11 residues. Deletions cut 10 bases from V and 2 bases from J, with 8 bases between. Germline V gene sequence: CDR1 SNHLY, CDR2 FYNNEI. CDR3 residues: CAKVGNYGYTF. The CDR3 nucleotides are TGTGCCAAGGTCGGGAACTATGGCTACACCTTC. Filled out from reference TRBV2 and TRBJ1-2, the complete variable domain reads EPEVTQTPSHQVTQMGQEVILRCVPISNHLYFYWYRQILGQKVEFLVSFYNNEISEKSEIFDDQFSVERPDGSNFTLKIRSTKLEDSAMYFCAKVGNYGYTFGSGTRLTVV.

This clone appeared once. This chain joins TRBV2 and TRBJ2-3; D gene unclear. Germline loops: CDR1 SNHLY, CDR2 FYNNEI. The length of the CDR3 is 10 residues. Trimming shortened V by 8 bases and J by 6 bases, and 6 bases separated the two germline ends. The CDR3 DNA reads as TGTGCCAGCTTGAGGGATACGCAGTATTTT. Its translation is CASLRDTQYF.

The chain couples TRBV30 to TRBJ1-3; tentatively, D is TRBD1 (6 bases). This CDR3 comprises 14 residues. Germline CDR1 is GTSNPN and CDR2 is SVGIG (reference sequence). Trimming stripped 2 bases from V and 0 bases from J, with 8 bases between. CDR3: CAWSRGASGNTIYF. CDR3 DNA: TGTGCCTGGAGTCGGGGGGCCTCTGGAAACACCATATATTTT.

This chain links TRBV12-5 with TRBJ1-5, with 7 bases fitting TRBD1. CDR3 size: 15 residues. With 5 bases clipped from V and 5 bases from J, the junction kept 9 bases outside the gene matches. In germline, CDR1 is LGHNT, CDR2 FRNRAP. CDR3 DNA: TGTGCTAGTGGTACTTGGACAGGCAGGGATCAGCCCCAGCATTTT. Amino acids: CASGTWTGRDQPQHF.

The chain uses TRBV18 and TRBJ2-5; a weak D match, TRBD2 (6 bases). CDR1 is KGHSH, CDR2 LQKENI, per germline. CDR3 length: 15 residues. The germline V and J ends were trimmed by 0 bases and 2 bases, with 10 bases remaining between them. CDR3 in amino acids: CASSPPGLNQETQYF. For the CDR3, the DNA is TGTGCCAGCTCACCACCGGGACTCAATCAAGAGACCCAGTACTTC. Using reference TRBV18 and TRBJ2-5 for the parts outside the CDR3, the full variable domain is NAGVMQNPRHLVRRRGQEARLRCSPMKGHSHVYWYRQLPEEGLKFMVYLQKENIIDESGMPKERFSAEFPKEGPSILRIQQVVRGDSAAYFCASSPPGLNQETQYFGPGTRLLVL.

The J gene is TRBJ1-1, the V gene TRBV2; 7 nucleotides line up with TRBD1. The germline gives CDR1 SNHLY, CDR2 FYNNEI. Trimming took 8 bases from V and 1 from J; bases not matched to a gene: 4. The length of the CDR3 is 13 residues. In nucleotides, the CDR3 is TGTGCCAGCGGAAGGGACAGGAACACTGAAGCTTTCTTT. It translates to CASGRDRNTEAFF.